This TCR beta chain was recovered during a study of blood T cell repertoires in COVID-19. Cohorts were based on clinical histories the participants reported. Recovery among Cohort 3 donors was established by two negative PCRs, clearance, or symptom resolution. Deletions cut 7 bases from V and 8 bases from J, with 17 bases between. The CDR3 is 13 amino acids. In the original processing: The assay estimated nucleated cells by amplifying reference gene primers. The repertoire was sequenced with immunoSEQ multiplex PCR; TCRdb's copy has only in-frame clones and lacks some. The V and J calls and clone size were taken over from that table, and D and trimming were inferred from the DNA. The sample holds 150,000 to 250,000 clones, roughly 87% seen once.

This sequence was found in a woman younger than 45 who had recovered from COVID-19. The genes are TRBV12-3 or TRBV12-4 and TRBJ1-2, with a possible D match to TRBD1 (6 bases). Sequences were obtained from PBMCs or T cells enriched from blood (not recorded which). Here the CDR3 DNA reads TGTGCCAGCACTTCTGGGGCGGGGGCCGGCTACACCTTC. This sequence encodes CASTSGAGAGYTF.